This T cell receptor beta chain emerged from a study of graft-versus-host responses after intestinal transplantation. Only in-frame clones appear in the TCRdb table, and some are missing; sequencing was by immunoSEQ multiplex PCR. The sample lists roughly 96,000 clones; 90% to 95% were seen once. The CDR3 runs 14 residues. Germline V CDR1 and CDR2: SGHVS, FNYEAQ. Trimming took 5 bases from V and 1 from J; bases not matched to a gene: 4. Concerning this clone: Its target is not known.

This specimen was unstimulated CD8+ T cells sorted from spleen or lymph node cells, taken before intestinal transplant. This TCR was recovered from a human donor who received an intestinal transplant. This chain connects TRBV7-6 to TRBJ1-2; 7 nucleotides line up with TRBD1. Written as DNA, the CDR3 is TGTGCCAGCAGCCCCTGGGACAGTAACTATGGCTACACCTTC. Encoded protein: CASSPWDSNYGYTF.